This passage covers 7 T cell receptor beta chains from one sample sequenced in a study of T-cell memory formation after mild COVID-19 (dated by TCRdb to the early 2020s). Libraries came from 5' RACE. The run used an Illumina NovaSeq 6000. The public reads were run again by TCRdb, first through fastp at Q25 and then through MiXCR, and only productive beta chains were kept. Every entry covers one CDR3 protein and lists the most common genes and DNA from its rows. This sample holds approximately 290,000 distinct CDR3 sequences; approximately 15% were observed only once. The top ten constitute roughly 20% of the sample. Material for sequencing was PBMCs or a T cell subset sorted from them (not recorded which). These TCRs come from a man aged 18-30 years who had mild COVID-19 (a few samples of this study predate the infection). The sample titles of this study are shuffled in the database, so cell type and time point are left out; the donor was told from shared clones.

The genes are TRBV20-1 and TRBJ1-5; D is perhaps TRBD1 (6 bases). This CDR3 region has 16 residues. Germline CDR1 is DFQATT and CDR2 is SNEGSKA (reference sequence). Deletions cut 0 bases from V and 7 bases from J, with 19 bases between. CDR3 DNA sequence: TGCAGTGCTAGAGATCGATGGGAGGGGGTGAAACAGCCCCAGCATTTT. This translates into CSARDRWEGVKQPQHF.

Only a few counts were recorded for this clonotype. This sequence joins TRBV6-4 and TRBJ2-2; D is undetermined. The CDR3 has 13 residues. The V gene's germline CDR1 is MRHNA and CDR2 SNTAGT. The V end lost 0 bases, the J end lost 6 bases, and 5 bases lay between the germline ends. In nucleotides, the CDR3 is TGTGCCAGCAGTGACTCTAGTCCCGGGGAGCTGTTTTTT. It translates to CASSDSSPGELFF.

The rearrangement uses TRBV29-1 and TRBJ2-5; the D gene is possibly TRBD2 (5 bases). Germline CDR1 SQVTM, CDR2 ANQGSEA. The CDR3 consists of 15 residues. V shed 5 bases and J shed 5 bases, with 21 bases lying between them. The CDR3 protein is CSVSGVARDPETQYF. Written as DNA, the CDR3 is TGCAGCGTTTCTGGGGTAGCGCGAGACCCGGAGACCCAGTACTTC.

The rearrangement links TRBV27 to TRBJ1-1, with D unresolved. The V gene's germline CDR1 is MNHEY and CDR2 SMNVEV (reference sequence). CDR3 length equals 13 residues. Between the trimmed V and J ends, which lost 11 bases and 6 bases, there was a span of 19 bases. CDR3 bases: TGTGCCGCCGCTCGGGTCGCGGGCTCTGAAGCTTTCTTT. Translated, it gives CAAARVAGSEAFF.

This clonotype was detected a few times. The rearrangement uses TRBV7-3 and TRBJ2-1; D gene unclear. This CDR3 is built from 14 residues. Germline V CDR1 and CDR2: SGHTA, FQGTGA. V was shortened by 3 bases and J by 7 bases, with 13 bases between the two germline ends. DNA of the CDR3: TGTGCCAGCAGCTTGATGGATCGGTTAAATGAGCAGTTCTTC. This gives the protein CASSLMDRLNEQFF.

In DNA, the CDR3 is TGTGCCAGCAGGGGCGGAGGATGGGATGAGCAGTTCTTC. As protein: CASRGGGWDEQFF. The chain uses TRBV7-9 and TRBJ2-1; maybe TRBD2 (5 bases). The CDR3 spans 13 residues. V dropped 6 bases and J dropped 8 bases, with 14 bases sitting between them. Germline V lookup: CDR1 SEHNR, CDR2 FQNEAQ (reference sequence).

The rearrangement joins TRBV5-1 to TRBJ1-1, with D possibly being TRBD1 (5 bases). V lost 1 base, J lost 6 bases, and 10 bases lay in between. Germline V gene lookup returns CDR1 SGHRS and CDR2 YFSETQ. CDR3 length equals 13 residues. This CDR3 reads CASSLTGSPEAFF. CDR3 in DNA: TGCGCCAGCAGCTTGACAGGTAGCCCTGAAGCTTTCTTT. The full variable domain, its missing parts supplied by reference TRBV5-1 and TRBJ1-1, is KAGVTQTPRYLIKTRGQQVTLSCSPISGHRSVSWYQQTPGQGLQFLFEYFSETQRNKGNFPGRFSGRQFSNSRSEMNVSTLELGDSALYLCASSLTGSPEAFFGQGTRLTVV.